This TCR beta chain comes out of a study of blood T cells in healthy people across ages. Combining a sample-barcoded 5' primer with a J-beta primer mix, a second PCR ran for about 6 to 12 cycles. In TCRdb, the 5' RACE reads were re-called with MiXCR into one record per CDR3 protein. The data show roughly 1.5 million distinct CDR3 sequences, less than 45% seen once. Input material: blood. The source of this sequence is a woman between 18 and 30 years old in good health.

CDR3 sequence (DNA): TGCGCCAGCAGCCAGTTACAGGGTGGTGGAAACACCATATATTTT. It translates to CASSQLQGGGNTIYF. The chain carries TRBV4-1 and TRBJ1-3; the D gene is possibly TRBD1 (6 bases). The germline V gene has CDR1 MGHRA and CDR2 YSYEKL. Deletions cut 3 bases from V and 3 bases from J, with 12 bases between. CDR3 length equals 15 residues.